The 30 T cell receptor beta chains given below trace back to one sample, sequenced in a study of blood T cell repertoires in COVID-19. The table came from immunoSEQ multiplex PCR; TCRdb's copy has only in-frame clones and leaves some out. The repertoire holds some 50,000 clones, with under 80% as singletons. Sample: peripheral blood. The receptors derive from a human donor in a cohort sampled during active COVID-19.

V and J are TRBV6-5 and TRBJ2-7, with 8 bases lining up with TRBD1. CDR1 and CDR2 (germline): MNHEY, SVGAGI. CDR3 length: 15 residues. J lost 2 bases, V lost 6 bases, and 9 bases had no gene match. CDR3 sequence: CASSQNQGAAYEQYF. The CDR3 nucleotides are TGTGCCAGCAGCCAAAATCAGGGGGCCGCCTACGAGCAGTACTTC.

Details on this clone: Since the CDR3 does not end with the conserved phenylalanine or tryptophan, this likely comes from a read error. It is unclear where the CDR3 begins or ends on the DNA, so no DNA is shown, and the CDR3 is as TCRdb lists it. The chain employs TRBV11-2 and TRBJ1-2; TRBD1 is the table's D call, not checked against the DNA. Germline CDR1 is SGHAT and CDR2 is FQNNGV. The CDR3 adds up to 13 amino acids, both ends counted. The CDR3 reads CASSLVPDSPLHC.

This clone is classed as medium-sized (0.01 to 0.1%). The V call is TRBV21-1, the J call TRBJ1-6; the table's TRBD1 call for D was not verified on the DNA. TRBV21-1 corresponds to a pseudogene. This CDR3 region has 13 residues. The CDR3 protein is CASSKEGASPLHF. Here the CDR3 DNA reads TGTGCCAGCAGCAAAGAGGGGGCCTCGCCCCTCCACTTT.

This clone came up once. This sequence joins TRBV11-3 and TRBJ1-1, with 9 positions matching TRBD1. The CDR3 is 16 residues long. Germline V gene data show CDR1 as SGHNT and CDR2 as YENEEA. The V and J ends lost 3 bases and 4 bases, in that order; junction bases with no gene match: 9. The CDR3 DNA reads as TGTGCCAGCAGCTTGGGAAGGGACAGGGAGGGCACTGAAGCTTTCTTT. Translated: CASSLGRDREGTEAFF. Full variable domain (remainder filled in from reference TRBV11-3 and TRBJ1-1): EAGVVQSPRYKIIEKKQPVAFWCNPISGHNTLYWYLQNLGQGPELLIRYENEEAVDDSQLPKDRFSAERLKGVDSTLKIQPAELGDSAVYLCASSLGRDREGTEAFFGQGTRLTVV.

The chain recombines TRBV11-3 with TRBJ2-7, with D maybe TRBD1 (6 bases). V shed 3 bases and J shed 1 base, with 13 bases lying between them. The germline gives CDR1 SGHNT, CDR2 YENEEA. This CDR3 comprises 15 residues. The CDR3 sequence is CASSFGSQGSYEQYF. The CDR3 DNA sequence: TGTGCCAGCAGCTTTGGATCACAGGGATCCTACGAGCAGTACTTC.

The chain joins TRBV5-6 to TRBJ2-7, with 8 bases lining up with TRBD1. Losses at the gene ends were 3 bases for V and 3 bases for J; bases not matched to a gene: 5. This CDR3 is 14 amino acids long. Germline V gene lookup returns CDR1 SGHDT and CDR2 YYEEEE. The CDR3 protein is CASSSGQAYYEQYF. The CDR3 DNA reads TGTGCCAGCAGCTCGGGACAGGCCTACTACGAGCAGTACTTC.

The rearrangement links TRBV19 to TRBJ2-7; 7 bases match TRBD2. The junction had 8 bases not matched to a gene; V was cut back by 6 bases and J by 6 bases. The CDR3 runs 13 residues. Germline V gives CDR1 LNHDA, CDR2 SQIVND (reference sequence). In nucleotides, the CDR3 is TGTGCCAGTAGATCGGCTAGCGGCGTCGAGCAGTACTTC. It is translated as CASRSASGVEQYF.

This clone was seen once. The chain employs TRBV19 and TRBJ2-5; 10 bases agree with TRBD1. The CDR3 runs to 15 residues. CDR1 LNHDA and CDR2 SQIVND come from the germline V gene (reference sequence). Trimming cost V 4 bases and J 5 bases; bases outside gene matches: 7. CDR3 loop: CASSNRDRGLETQYF. DNA of the CDR3: TGTGCCAGTAGTAACCGGGACAGGGGTTTGGAGACCCAGTACTTC. Variable domain in full (rest from reference TRBV19 and TRBJ2-5): DGGITQSPKYLFRKEGQNVTLSCEQNLNHDAMYWYRQDPGQGLRLIYYSQIVNDFQKGDIAEGYSVSREKKESFPLTVTSAQKNPTAFYLCASSNRDRGLETQYFGPGTRLLVL.

A word on this clone: The junction departs from germline at one end; a sequencing error may be responsible. V is TRBV19 and J is TRBJ2-1, with TRBD2 as a possible D gene (6 bases). Per the germline V gene, CDR1 is LNHDA and CDR2 is SQIVND (reference sequence). CDR3 length equals 14 residues. CDR3 amino acids: CASGRRASDNEQFF. CDR3 DNA sequence: TGTGCCAGTGGCCGGAGGGCCTCCGACAATGAGCAGTTCTTC.

This clone was counted only a few times. This sequence joins TRBV19 and TRBJ1-1; perhaps TRBD1 as D (5 bases). The CDR3 is made up of 13 amino acids. V dropped 10 bases and J dropped 6 bases, with 18 bases sitting between them. CDR1 and CDR2 (germline): LNHDA, SQIVND (reference sequence). This CDR3 reads CATQYRPWAEAFF. For the CDR3, the DNA is TGTGCCACTCAATACAGGCCGTGGGCTGAAGCTTTCTTT. Supplemented by reference TRBV19 and TRBJ1-1, the full variable domain reads DGGITQSPKYLFRKEGQNVTLSCEQNLNHDAMYWYRQDPGQGLRLIYYSQIVNDFQKGDIAEGYSVSREKKESFPLTVTSAQKNPTAFYLCATQYRPWAEAFFGQGTRLTVV.

The chain uses TRBV28 and TRBJ2-7, with D tentatively TRBD1 (6 bases). Trimming cost V 6 bases and J 3 bases, with 21 bases left between them. CDR1 and CDR2 (germline): MDHEN, SYDVKM. CDR3 length equals 16 residues. CDR3: CASRSSRDKRYYEQYF. In DNA, the CDR3 is TGTGCCAGCAGAAGTTCCCGGGACAAAAGATACTACGAGCAGTACTTC. The whole variable domain, remainder taken from reference TRBV28 and TRBJ2-7, is DVKVTQSSRYLVKRTGEKVFLECVQDMDHENMFWYRQDPGLGLRLIYFSYDVKMKEKGDIPEGYSVSREKKERFSLILESASTNQTSMYLCASRSSRDKRYYEQYFGPGTRLTVT.

This clone appeared once. The CDR3: CASSREGGYTEAFF. The CDR3 DNA is TGTGCCAGCAGCAGGGAGGGAGGGTACACTGAAGCTTTCTTT. The chain is built from TRBV21-1 and TRBJ1-1. TRBV21-1 is classified as a pseudogene. The CDR3 has 14 residues.

The chain is built from TRBV27 and TRBJ2-7, with a tentative D call TRBD1 (5 bases). The CDR3 extends over 13 amino acids. The germline V gene encodes CDR1 MNHEY and CDR2 SMNVEV (reference sequence). Trimming left V 2 bases short and J 6 bases short, with 11 bases between. This chain's CDR3 is CASSLLGRAEQYF. CDR3 coding DNA: TGTGCCAGCAGTTTACTGGGCAGGGCCGAGCAGTACTTC.

V usage is TRBV25-1 and J usage is TRBJ2-7; 15 nucleotides line up with TRBD2. After removal of 6 bases from V and 2 bases from J, the junction contained 8 bases not matched to a gene. Germline CDR1 is MGHDK and CDR2 is SYGVNS. The CDR3 is 17 residues long. CDR3 loop: CASSTPGLAGGTYEQYF. For the CDR3, the DNA is TGTGCCAGCAGCACCCCGGGACTAGCGGGAGGTACCTACGAGCAGTACTTC.

The CDR3 sequence is CASSLYGGNKNEQYF. DNA for the CDR3: TGTGCCAGCAGTTTGTACGGCGGGAACAAGAACGAGCAGTACTTC. The chain combines TRBV6-2 or TRBV6-3 with TRBJ2-7, with a tentative D call TRBD2 (6 bases). Trimming left V 4 bases short and J 5 bases short, with 18 bases between. The CDR3 extends over 15 amino acids. The germline V gene has CDR1 MNHEY and CDR2 SVGEGT.

The V and J genes are TRBV25-1 and TRBJ2-7, with D maybe TRBD1 (6 bases). The CDR3 is 15 amino acids. Per the germline V gene, CDR1 is MGHDK and CDR2 is SYGVNS. V was clipped by 6 bases and J by 0 bases, with 15 bases between them. In DNA, the CDR3 is TGTGCCAGCAGCAGACCAGGGGTCTACTCCTACGAGCAGTACTTC. Protein sequence: CASSRPGVYSYEQYF.

This chain uses TRBV4-3 with TRBJ2-7; 10 bases agree with TRBD2. In germline, CDR1 is LGHNA, CDR2 YSLEER. J was trimmed by 5 bases and V by 0 bases; bases with no gene match: 7. This CDR3 comprises 16 residues. The CDR3 is CASSQDLASGSDEQYF. The DNA for the CDR3 is TGCGCCAGCAGCCAAGATTTGGCTAGCGGGAGCGACGAGCAGTACTTC.

Regarding this clone: Other DNA sequences in the sample encode the same CDR3. This chain links TRBV24-1 with TRBJ2-6, with D perhaps matching TRBD1 (6 bases). The CDR3 loop spans 16 amino acids. Trimming pared 4 bases from V and 1 base from J, leaving 10 bases between. The V gene's germline CDR1 is KGHDR and CDR2 SFDVKD. The CDR3 region has the DNA TGTGCCACCAGTGACCCGACAGGTTCTGGGGCCAACGTCCTGACTTTC. This sequence encodes CATSDPTGSGANVLTF.

This chain links TRBV12-2 with TRBJ1-3; TRBD1 was called by the table and not checked on the DNA. TRBV12-2 is tagged as a pseudogene. The CDR3 length is 12 residues. CDR3 bases: TGTGCAAGTCGCTCCCCCCAAAACACCATATATTTT. It encodes CASRSPQNTIYF.

This chain uses TRBV4-1 with TRBJ1-2, with TRBD1 identical over 8 bases. The ends lost 1 base at V and 4 bases at J; junction bases unmatched: 11. Germline V gene lookup returns CDR1 MGHRA and CDR2 YSYEKL. The CDR3 contains 17 residues. CDR3 in DNA: TGCGCCAGCAGCCAAGTGTTCCCACAGGGGGACGGCTATGGCTACACCTTC. Protein product: CASSQVFPQGDGYGYTF.

The J gene is TRBJ2-3, the V gene TRBV6-4; the D gene is possibly TRBD2 (5 bases). Per the germline V gene, CDR1 is MRHNA and CDR2 is SNTAGT. The germline V and J ends were trimmed by 5 bases and 5 bases, with 14 bases remaining between them. The CDR3 extends over 14 amino acids. CDR3 region: CASSTGPEGDTQYF. The DNA for the CDR3 is TGTGCCAGCAGTACCGGCCCAGAGGGAGATACGCAGTATTTT.

This chain links TRBV28 with TRBJ1-5; D is perhaps TRBD1 (6 bases). The CDR3 is 19 amino acids. V was clipped by 6 bases and J by 0 bases, with 24 bases between them. Germline loops: CDR1 MDHEN, CDR2 SYDVKM. CDR3 region: CASRGEGQNTLYSNQPQHF. The DNA for the CDR3 is TGTGCCAGCAGGGGCGAAGGACAGAACACACTTTATAGCAATCAGCCCCAGCATTTT.

CDR3 in amino acids: CATNTRSSRSNQPQHF. Here the CDR3 DNA reads TGTGCCACGAACACCCGGAGCAGTCGGAGCAATCAGCCCCAGCATTTT. The chain combines TRBV19 with TRBJ1-5; D is unresolved. Deletions cut 10 bases from V and 1 base from J, with 20 bases between. The CDR3 runs to 16 residues. Germline V gives CDR1 LNHDA, CDR2 SQIVND (reference sequence).

The rearrangement uses TRBV19 and TRBJ1-1; 10 nucleotides align to TRBD1. Trimming removed 4 bases from V and 5 bases from J; junction bases left unmatched: 13. Germline assignment: CDR1 LNHDA and CDR2 SQIVND (reference sequence). The CDR3 has 17 residues. In DNA form, the CDR3 reads TGTGCCAGTAGTAACCCCCGGGGACAGGGGATTTCTACTGAAGCTTTCTTT. Protein sequence: CASSNPRGQGISTEAFF.

This clone was recorded a few times. The gene calls are TRBV5-1 and TRBJ2-3, with D tentatively TRBD2 (5 bases). Trimming shortened V by 0 bases and J by 3 bases, and 8 bases separated the two germline ends. This CDR3 has 14 residues. Germline assignment: CDR1 SGHRS and CDR2 YFSETQ. CDR3 in DNA: TGCGCCAGCAGCTTGGCAGGACTTACAGATACGCAGTATTTT. This codes for CASSLAGLTDTQYF.

The chain links TRBV11-2 to TRBJ2-1; 8 bases fit TRBD2. The CDR3 has 15 residues. The V gene's germline CDR1 is SGHAT and CDR2 FQNNGV. The V gene end was trimmed by 2 bases and the J gene end by 6 bases; junction bases not matched to a gene: 6. The CDR3 DNA reads as TGTGCCAGCAGCTTAATCAGCGGGGGTGCCAATGAGCAGTTCTTC. Translation gives CASSLISGGANEQFF.

This clone was found a few times. CDR3 DNA: TGTGCCAGTAGTATCGGTAACACTGAAGCTTTCTTT. Protein sequence: CASSIGNTEAFF. The chain has TRBV19 and TRBJ1-1; no clear D gene. In germline, CDR1 is LNHDA, CDR2 SQIVND (reference sequence). This CDR3 has 12 amino acids. V was trimmed by 3 bases and J by 2 bases, leaving 4 bases between them.

By proportion, this clone is medium-sized. The chain uses TRBV27 and TRBJ1-4; possible D gene TRBD1, 5 bases. V lost 2 bases, J lost 7 bases, and 8 bases lay in between. The CDR3 has 13 residues. Germline V gives CDR1 MNHEY, CDR2 SMNVEV (reference sequence). In DNA form, the CDR3 reads TGTGCCAGCAGTTTAACAGGACGTGAAAAACTGTTTTTT. Its translation is CASSLTGREKLFF.

The chain has TRBV5-5 and TRBJ2-7; D may be TRBD2 (5 bases). The V end was cut by 1 base, the J end by 2 bases, with 13 bases between. This CDR3 is 15 amino acids long. Looked up from germline, CDR1 is SGHKS and CDR2 is YYEKEE (reference sequence). The CDR3 DNA sequence: TGTGCCAGCAGCTTGCAGGACTTGCCTGCCTACGAGCAGTACTTC. It specifies CASSLQDLPAYEQYF.

This sequence joins TRBV11-2 and TRBJ2-7; the match to TRBD2 covers 9 bases. J gave up 0 bases and V 1 base, and 4 bases lay outside the gene matches. CDR3 length equals 16 residues. Germline-derived CDR1 and CDR2 are SGHAT and FQNNGV. CDR3 nucleotides: TGTGCCAGCAGCTTAGTAGCTAGCGGGGTCTCCTACGAGCAGTACTTC. It yields the protein CASSLVASGVSYEQYF. Combining the CDR3 with reference TRBV11-2 and TRBJ2-7 gives the whole variable domain EAGVAQSPRYKIIEKRQSVAFWCNPISGHATLYWYQQILGQGPKLLIQFQNNGVVDDSQLPKDRFSAERLKGVDSTLKIQPAKLEDSAVYLCASSLVASGVSYEQYFGPGTRLTVT.